The TCR beta chain under discussion was sequenced for a study of T cell responses to AZD1222 COVID-19 vaccine. Germline lookup yields CDR1 MNHEY and CDR2 SVGAGI. The CDR3 loop spans 13 amino acids. Trimming pared 2 bases from V and 4 bases from J, leaving 7 bases between. The protocol was immunoSEQ multiplex PCR, while the TCRdb copy is restricted to in-frame clones and leaves out a portion. The sample lists roughly 97,000 clones; around 89% were seen once. This specimen was peripheral blood, taken on day 0 of AZD1222 vaccination. This clonotype was obtained from an adult in good health. The gene calls are TRBV6-5 and TRBJ2-3; D gene uncertain. In DNA form, the CDR3 reads TGTGCCAGCAGTTACCGTCGCGCAGATACGCAGTATTTT. Translated: CASSYRRADTQYF.